This T cell receptor beta chain originates from a study of OX40 agonist ivuxolimab in advanced cancers. Across the study: Ivuxolimab doses were 0.01, 0.1, 0.3, 1.5, 3 or 10 mg/kg every 2 weeks. Patients were around 83% male with ages roughly 20 to 80, mean roughly 64.

Measured with immunoSEQ multiplex PCR; TCRdb has only the in-frame clones, and not every one. Here the sample spans roughly 77,000 clones, 80% to 95% being singletons. The V gene lost 5 bases and the J gene lost 2 bases, with 10 bases spanning the gap. This CDR3 spans 14 amino acids. Per the germline V gene, CDR1 is MNHEY and CDR2 is SMNVEV (reference sequence). V gene TRBV27 combines with J gene TRBJ2-1; no clear D gene. Source: CD4+ or CD8+ T cells sorted from blood, taken in a trial of the OX40 agonist ivuxolimab. The receptor comes from an adult with an advanced solid tumor such as melanoma, head and neck, liver or kidney cancer. The CDR3 DNA follows: TGTGCCAGCAGTCGAAGCCCCACCTACAATGAGCAGTTCTTC. Translating it yields CASSRSPTYNEQFF.